These T cell receptor beta chains were read from a single sample in a study of CD8 T cells in Susac syndrome. TCRdb re-analysed the immunoSEQ multiplex PCR reads in MiXCR, keeping a single row per CDR3 protein. Seen here are under 150,000 distinct CDR3 sequences, around 94% observed once, and the top ten hold about 0.26%. What was sequenced was CD8+ T cells from PBMCs. These TCRs come from a human donor in good health. The CDR3 runs from the conserved cysteine through the conserved F or W. A D gene is named only where the DNA matches it firmly. Only some rows state a clone size, as once, few, many or a class for expanded clones.

-	TRBV4-3	TRBD1	TRBJ1-1	CASSHEGQGWSEAFF	TGCGCCAGCAGCCACGAGGGACAGGGGTGGTCTGAAGCTTTCTTT
-	TRBV12-3/TRBV12-4	TRBD2	TRBJ2-7	CASRGTSGKSYEQYF	TGTGCCAGCAGAGGGACTAGCGGAAAGTCCTACGAGCAGTACTTC
-	TRBV19	TRBD2	TRBJ2-7	CASSIFTSGPYEQYF	TGTGCCAGTAGTATTTTCACTAGCGGTCCCTACGAGCAGTACTTC
-	TRBV28	-	TRBJ2-5	CASSASWGETQYF	TGTGCCAGCAGTGCATCTTGGGGGGAGACCCAGTACTTC
once	TRBV7-8	TRBD2	TRBJ2-1	CASSSTSGRGNEQFF	TGTGCCAGCAGCTCGACTAGCGGGAGGGGTAATGAGCAGTTCTTC
-	TRBV20-1	TRBD1	TRBJ1-2	CSPLDRAANYGYTF	TGCAGTCCATTAGACAGGGCAGCTAACTATGGCTACACCTTC
-	TRBV12-3/TRBV12-4	TRBD1	TRBJ2-5	CASSHPGQGQETQYF	TGTGCCAGCAGCCACCCCGGACAGGGCCAAGAGACCCAGTACTTC
-	TRBV27	TRBD2	TRBJ2-7	CASSLSTSGSEQYF	TGTGCCAGCAGTTTATCAACTAGCGGGAGCGAGCAGTACTTC
-	TRBV4-3	-	TRBJ2-7	CASSPGMGRSYEQYF	TGCGCCAGCAGCCCAGGGATGGGACGCTCCTACGAGCAGTACTTC
-	TRBV9	-	TRBJ2-7	CASSGLGYEQYF	TGTGCCAGCAGCGGACTGGGCTACGAGCAGTACTTC
-	TRBV7-2	-	TRBJ2-5	CASSPVGGHQETQYF	TGTGCCAGCAGCCCCGTGGGTGGACATCAAGAGACCCAGTACTTC
-	TRBV27	-	TRBJ2-3	CASSLTRTDTQYF	TGTGCCAGCAGTCTGACCCGTACAGATACGCAGTATTTT
-	TRBV4-3	TRBD2	TRBJ2-5	CASSPVSGRALETQYF	TGCGCCAGCAGCCCAGTTAGCGGGAGGGCCCTCGAGACCCAGTACTTC
-	TRBV29-1	TRBD1	TRBJ2-7	CSVGGDRVVYEQYF	TGCAGCGTTGGGGGGGACAGGGTGGTCTACGAGCAGTACTTC
-	TRBV13	TRBD1	TRBJ1-1	CASSLAATGVAFF	TGTGCCAGCAGCTTAGCCGCGACAGGGGTAGCTTTCTTT
-	TRBV29-1	TRBD2	TRBJ2-2	CSVDGLAANTGELFF	TGCAGCGTTGATGGACTAGCGGCGAACACCGGGGAGCTGTTTTTT
-	TRBV20-1	TRBD2	TRBJ2-7	CSARRETYEQYF	TGCAGTGCTAGGCGGGAGACCTACGAGCAGTACTTC
-	TRBV27	TRBD2	TRBJ2-3	CASSFLLGGSGSGDTQYF	TGTGCCAGCAGTTTCCTGCTAGGTGGGAGCGGGAGTGGAGATACGCAGTATTTT
-	TRBV23-1	-	TRBJ2-5	CASSQWGPETQYF	TGCGCCAGCAGTCAATGGGGTCCAGAGACCCAGTACTTC
once	TRBV7-9	-	TRBJ2-1	CASSLLATGEYNEQFF	TGTGCCAGCAGCTTACTGGCCACCGGGGAGTACAATGAGCAGTTCTTC
-	TRBV7-8	TRBD1	TRBJ2-6	CASSFRQGAQTGANVLTF	TGTGCCAGCAGCTTCCGACAGGGGGCACAGACTGGGGCCAACGTCCTGACTTTC
-	TRBV20-1	TRBD2	TRBJ2-3	CSARDGAGVRPDTQYF	TGCAGTGCTAGAGATGGAGCGGGAGTGCGGCCAGATACGCAGTATTTT
-	TRBV4-2	-	TRBJ2-7	CASSQGQSSSYEQYF	TGTGCCAGCAGCCAAGGACAGTCTAGCTCCTACGAGCAGTACTTC
-	TRBV20-1	-	TRBJ1-1	CSASIAGDYPEAFF	TGCAGTGCTAGTATTGCAGGAGACTACCCTGAAGCTTTCTTT
-	TRBV27	TRBD2	TRBJ2-1	CASNSGGGDEQFF	TGTGCCAGTAACTCCGGCGGGGGGGATGAGCAGTTCTTC
-	TRBV7-9	-	TRBJ2-3	CASREQVSSTDTQYF	TGTGCCAGCAGAGAACAGGTATCTAGCACAGATACGCAGTATTTT
-	TRBV28	-	TRBJ2-5	CASSYSSSTAKYQETQYF	TGTGCCAGCAGCTATTCCTCCTCGACGGCCAAGTACCAAGAGACCCAGTACTTC
-	TRBV27	TRBD1	TRBJ2-4	CASSPNSGTGEYF	TGTGCCAGCAGTCCAAACTCCGGGACAGGAGAGTACTTC
once	TRBV4-3	TRBD2	TRBJ2-5	CASSQALGRAPQETQYF	TGCGCCAGCAGCCAAGCACTGGGGAGGGCACCGCAAGAGACCCAGTACTTC
once	TRBV13	-	TRBJ2-7	CASVQGSGASYEQYF	TGTGCCAGCGTGCAGGGGAGCGGGGCCTCCTACGAGCAGTACTTC
-	TRBV4-2	TRBD2	TRBJ2-7	CASSQEGTSYSYEQYF	TGTGCCAGCAGCCAAGAGGGGACTAGCTATTCCTACGAGCAGTACTTC
-	TRBV7-2	TRBD2	TRBJ2-1	CASSFDSRGRYNEQFF	TGTGCCAGCAGCTTCGATTCTCGCGGGAGGTACAATGAGCAGTTCTTC
-	TRBV28	-	TRBJ2-7	CASSEFSGLSFSYEQYF	TGTGCCAGCAGTGAATTCTCCGGGCTTAGCTTCTCCTACGAGCAGTACTTC
-	TRBV29-1	-	TRBJ1-2	CSVGGGEDGYTF	TGCAGCGTTGGAGGGGGGGAAGATGGCTACACCTTC
-	TRBV20-1	-	TRBJ2-1	CSANFVPLSYNEQFF	TGCAGTGCTAACTTCGTCCCTCTATCCTACAATGAGCAGTTCTTC
-	TRBV29-1	-	TRBJ2-7	CSVSQGGRRTYEQYF	TGCAGCGTTTCCCAAGGAGGCAGGAGAACCTACGAGCAGTACTTC
-	TRBV4-1	-	TRBJ1-5	CASSQVRTQPQHF	TGCGCCAGCAGCCAAGTGAGGACCCAGCCCCAGCATTTT
-	TRBV19	-	TRBJ2-7	CASSIFQGDEQYF	TGTGCCAGTAGTATCTTTCAGGGAGACGAGCAGTACTTC
-	TRBV7-9	TRBD2	TRBJ2-1	CASSEPQAGGSEQFF	TGTGCCAGCAGCGAACCCCAAGCGGGAGGAAGTGAGCAGTTCTTC
-	TRBV28	-	TRBJ2-5	CASSSEGRYQETQYF	TGTGCCAGCAGTTCGGAAGGACGGTATCAGGAGACCCAGTACTTC
-	TRBV4-3	-	TRBJ2-6	CASSQGSGAGANVLTF	TGCGCCAGCAGCCAAGGATCGGGAGCTGGGGCCAACGTCCTGACTTTC
-	TRBV27	-	TRBJ1-2	CASSLGQSNYGYTF	TGTGCCAGCAGTTTAGGGCAGTCTAACTATGGCTACACCTTC